This TCR beta chain was retrieved from a study of cytomegalovirus exposure and HLA in healthy donors. For the study at large: Drawn from HLA-typed donors, tens of millions of unique TCRs were held in an early data release.

The PCR made use of 60 Vbeta and 13 Jbeta primers. Clones were sequenced by immunoSEQ multiplex PCR, and TCRdb holds only the in-frame ones, with some missing. The table shows fewer than 70,000 clones, with about four fifths occurring only once. Broader study findings: The authors considered a cluster of highly shared sequence variants likely to be a sequencing artifact. Later analysis reportedly placed an Asian-associated ancestry cluster below the roughly 630-donor mean in N-insertions. Most subjects' HLA-A and HLA-B alleles were reportedly predicted from TCR beta sequences.

This clone was counted only a few times. The antigen is unknown. Germline trimming cut 3 bases from V and 2 bases from J; bases unmatched to any gene: 5. The CDR3 consists of 15 residues. Germline V gene lookup returns CDR1 KGHSH and CDR2 LQKENI. This chain uses TRBV18 with TRBJ2-7, with 9 bases identical to TRBD2. This TCR came from a woman aged 35 to 49 in good health and CMV-seronegative. Specimen: PBMCs. CDR3 nucleotide sequence: TGTGCCAGCTCACCGCTTAGCGGGAGTCCCTACGAGCAGTACTTC. Translated: CASSPLSGSPYEQYF.